This T cell receptor beta chain was sequenced for a study of CD8+ T cells in alopecia areata. Notes on the study in general: Sharing of TCR sequences between patients (possibly for HLA-related reasons) was less clear than in mice.

RNA extraction was followed by reverse transcription into cDNA, which acted as the sequencing template. Sequencing used immunoSEQ multiplex PCR; TCRdb keeps in-frame clones, though not all of them. The table records some 120,000 clones, less than 50% of them present only once. PBMC-derived CD4+ and CD8+ T cells were sorted. There are a few counts of this clone. As yet, its antigen is unknown. This CDR3 has 13 residues. The V and J ends lost 7 bases and 0 bases respectively, with 10 bases between them. Germline V lookup: CDR1 ENHRY, CDR2 SYGVKD. This sequence was found in a human donor with alopecia areata. Material: NKG2D-low CD8+ T cells sorted from blood. V gene TRBV10-3 combines with J gene TRBJ2-7, with D maybe TRBD1 (6 bases). CDR3: CAITPDSSYEQYF. The DNA for the CDR3 is TGTGCCATCACACCGGACAGCTCCTACGAGCAGTACTTC.